These 17 T cell receptor beta chains were all obtained from the same sample, sequenced in a study of graft-versus-host responses after intestinal transplantation. The data were produced by immunoSEQ multiplex PCR, yet TCRdb's version contains in-frame clones alone and is incomplete. The table lists about 88,000 clones, about 94% of them singletons. Which antigens these TCRs recognize remains unknown. The sequencing used unstimulated CD4+ T cells sorted from spleen or lymph node cells, collected before transplant. These receptors came from a human donor who was the organ donor for an intestinal transplant.

The V and J genes are TRBV4-3 and TRBJ1-2; 8 bases align to TRBD1. Germline CDR1 reads LGHNA; CDR2 reads YSLEER. J lost 4 bases, V lost 0 bases, and 4 bases had no gene match. This CDR3 is 15 amino acids long. CDR3 in DNA: TGCGCCAGCAGCCAAGACCCACAGGGGGGCTATGGCTACACCTTC. Encoded protein: CASSQDPQGGYGYTF.

The chain combines TRBV4-3 with TRBJ1-1, with D possibly being TRBD1 (5 bases). Germline V gene lookup returns CDR1 LGHNA and CDR2 YSLEER. Trimming removed 0 bases at V and 2 bases at J, with 7 bases between. This CDR3 region has 14 residues. CDR3 sequence reads: CASSQEDTNTEAFF. The CDR3 DNA reads TGCGCCAGCAGCCAAGAGGACACTAACACTGAAGCTTTCTTT.

The gene calls are TRBV4-2 and TRBJ1-2, with D hard to call. This CDR3 comprises 15 residues. CDR1 and CDR2 from the germline V gene are LGHNA and YNFKEQ. V was cut by 5 bases and J by 3 bases, with 16 bases left in between. The DNA of the CDR3 is TGTGCCAGCAGCGAATTACTCGAAAAGGACTATGGCTACACCTTC. It encodes CASSELLEKDYGYTF.

The sample holds one count of this clone. This sequence joins TRBV19 and TRBJ1-5; 10 bases are shared with TRBD1. J gave up 6 bases and V 3 bases, and 14 bases lay outside the gene matches. CDR3 size: 18 residues. Germline CDR1 and CDR2: LNHDA and SQIVND (reference sequence). The CDR3 DNA follows: TGTGCCAGTAGTATCAGCAGTCGGGACAGGGGTTTTGGTCAGCCCCAGCATTTT. Translated: CASSISSRDRGFGQPQHF.

The J gene is TRBJ1-4, the V gene TRBV5-8; D is uncertain. V lost 0 bases, J lost 7 bases, and 13 bases lay in between. The length of the CDR3 is 15 residues. Germline values: CDR1 SGHTS, CDR2 YDEGEE. The CDR3 DNA is TGTGCCAGCAGCTTGGTAGGGTCCGGAGGTGAAAAACTGTTTTTT. It codes for CASSLVGSGGEKLFF.

To note about this clone: One end of the junction varies from germline; a read error may be responsible. V and J are TRBV6-1 and TRBJ1-5; 9 bases line up with TRBD1. CDR1 is MNHNS, CDR2 SASEGT, per germline. The CDR3 runs to 14 residues. The CDR3 region has the DNA TGTGCCAGCAATGAACAGGGGGCAATTCAGCCCCAGCATTTT. Translated, it gives CASNEQGAIQPQHF.

This clone was seen once. The chain couples TRBV19 to TRBJ1-2; D remains ambiguous. CDR3 length equals 13 residues. V was trimmed by 0 bases and J by 2 bases, leaving 4 bases between them. Germline CDR1 and CDR2: LNHDA and SQIVND (reference sequence). The CDR3 loop reads CASSIDKNYGYTF. Here the CDR3 DNA reads TGTGCCAGTAGTATAGACAAAAACTATGGCTACACCTTC.

The chain combines TRBV18 with TRBJ2-1, with 12 positions matching TRBD1. The CDR3 is 17 amino acids. Trimming removed 3 bases from V and 0 bases from J; junction bases left unmatched: 3. Germline loops: CDR1 KGHSH, CDR2 LQKENI. CDR3 region: CASSPAGQGASYNEQFF. In nucleotides, the CDR3 is TGTGCCAGCTCACCCGCGGGACAGGGGGCCTCCTACAATGAGCAGTTCTTC.

The V call is TRBV4-1, the J call TRBJ1-5; D gene ambiguous. Per the germline V gene, CDR1 is MGHRA and CDR2 is YSYEKL. CDR3 length: 14 residues. Trimming took 1 base from V and 6 from J, leaving 10 bases between them. CDR3 coding DNA: TGCGCCAGCAGCCAAGGTTGGGAGGGTCAGCCCCAGCATTTT. This codes for CASSQGWEGQPQHF.

This chain uses TRBV6-5 with TRBJ2-5; TRBD1 aligns across 8 bases. The length of the CDR3 is 14 residues. J was trimmed by 5 bases and V by 8 bases; bases with no gene match: 10. CDR1 is MNHEY and CDR2 is SVGAGI in the germline V gene. The CDR3 protein is CASLQGAHRETQYF. CDR3 coding DNA: TGTGCCAGCCTCCAGGGGGCGCATAGGGAGACCCAGTACTTC.

The rearrangement joins TRBV11-2 to TRBJ2-1, with D possibly TRBD2 on 6 matching bases. Trimming shortened V by 1 base and J by 8 bases, and 9 bases separated the two germline ends. The CDR3 has 13 amino acids. Germline V lookup: CDR1 SGHAT, CDR2 FQNNGV. The CDR3 DNA reads TGTGCCAGCAGCTTAGGCCTAGCGCATGAGCAGTTCTTC. It encodes CASSLGLAHEQFF.

V gene TRBV7-9 combines with J gene TRBJ1-2, with D uncertain. Germline CDR1 SEHNR, CDR2 FQNEAQ (reference sequence). Trimming took off 5 bases at V and 2 bases at J, with 6 bases between the two ends. The CDR3 spans 12 residues. CDR3 sequence reads: CASSLVNYGYTF. The CDR3 DNA follows: TGTGCCAGCAGCCTAGTCAACTATGGCTACACCTTC.

The chain recombines TRBV11-3 with TRBJ1-3, with D possibly matching TRBD1 (5 bases). The CDR3 loop spans 16 amino acids. V gave up 5 bases and J gave up 0 bases, with 14 bases separating them. Germline V gives CDR1 SGHNT, CDR2 YENEEA. CDR3 region: CASSRTTGNSGNTIYF. CDR3 nucleotide sequence: TGTGCCAGCAGCCGGACAACAGGAAACTCTGGAAACACCATATATTTT.

The chain carries TRBV10-3 and TRBJ2-1; no reliable D call. The length of the CDR3 is 15 residues. The ends were cut back, 4 bases at V and 4 bases at J, with 14 bases in the middle. Germline lookup yields CDR1 ENHRY and CDR2 SYGVKD. CDR3 region: CAISVSGTPYNEQFF. CDR3 bases: TGTGCCATCAGTGTGTCCGGAACACCGTACAATGAGCAGTTCTTC.

V gene TRBV19 combines with J gene TRBJ1-6; 8 positions match TRBD1. J gave up 9 bases and V 3 bases, and 7 bases lay outside the gene matches. The CDR3 length is 15 residues. Germline CDR1 and CDR2: LNHDA and SQIVND (reference sequence). CDR3 protein: CASSIRTGPSSPLHF. CDR3 nucleotides: TGTGCCAGTAGTATCAGGACAGGGCCATCTTCACCCCTCCACTTT. Looking up the rest from reference TRBV19 and TRBJ1-6 gives the full variable domain: DGGITQSPKYLFRKEGQNVTLSCEQNLNHDAMYWYRQDPGQGLRLIYYSQIVNDFQKGDIAEGYSVSREKKESFPLTVTSAQKNPTAFYLCASSIRTGPSSPLHFGNGTRLTVT.

The rearrangement uses TRBV5-1 and TRBJ1-1; D is uncertain. Germline CDR1 is SGHRS and CDR2 is YFSETQ. The length of the CDR3 is 17 residues. Trimming removed 0 bases from V and 1 base from J, with 16 bases in between. The CDR3 is CASSLVPGREKNTEAFF. CDR3 bases: TGCGCCAGCAGCTTGGTACCGGGGAGGGAGAAGAACACTGAAGCTTTCTTT.

The rearrangement links TRBV28 to TRBJ2-1; 8 bases are a match to TRBD1. The germline V gene has CDR1 MDHEN and CDR2 SYDVKM. V shed 7 bases, J shed 6 bases, and the junction held 2 bases outside the gene matches. This CDR3 contains 12 residues. The CDR3 DNA is TGTGCCAGCAAGGACAGGGTCAATGAGCAGTTCTTC. Amino acid sequence: CASKDRVNEQFF. The full variable domain, rest sourced from reference TRBV28 and TRBJ2-1, is DVKVTQSSRYLVKRTGEKVFLECVQDMDHENMFWYRQDPGLGLRLIYFSYDVKMKEKGDIPEGYSVSREKKERFSLILESASTNQTSMYLCASKDRVNEQFFGPGTRLTVL.